Below, 8 T cell receptor beta chains from the same sample are listed, as sequenced in a study of cytomegalovirus exposure and HLA in healthy donors. Primers: 60 Vbeta forward and 13 Jbeta reverse. Assay used: immunoSEQ multiplex PCR; TCRdb lists only in-frame clones, some missing. The sample includes around 130,000 clones, roughly 82% of them seen just once. The sequencing input was PBMCs. The receptor source for this set is a woman in her late teens or twenties in good health and CMV-seropositive.

The chain recombines TRBV10-3 with TRBJ1-1; TRBD1 is a possible D gene (6 bases). V shed 10 bases and J shed 2 bases, with 14 bases lying between them. The V gene's germline CDR1 is ENHRY and CDR2 SYGVKD. There are 13 residues in the CDR3. CDR3 in amino acids: CASTSQGNTEAFF. The CDR3 nucleotides are TGTGCCAGTACCTCACAGGGAAACACTGAAGCTTTCTTT.

The chain employs TRBV28 and TRBJ1-2; D call uncertain. The CDR3 extends over 14 amino acids. Germline CDR1 reads MDHEN; CDR2 reads SYDVKM. V shed 1 base and J shed 5 bases, with 11 bases lying between them. In DNA, the CDR3 is TGTGCCAGCAGTTTATCCCCAGGTTCTTATGGCTACACCTTC. Translating gives CASSLSPGSYGYTF.

This chain links TRBV9 with TRBJ1-4; D might be TRBD1 (6 bases). V was shortened by 4 bases and J by 4 bases, with 14 bases between the two germline ends. The CDR3 consists of 15 residues. The V gene's germline CDR1 is SGDLS and CDR2 YYNGEE. The CDR3, as DNA: TGTGCCAGCAGCTCTATCGGACAGCATAATGAAAAACTGTTTTTT. It yields the protein CASSSIGQHNEKLFF.

A single count supports this clone. The V and J genes are TRBV6-1 and TRBJ2-5; TRBD2 aligns across 8 bases. After removal of 8 bases from V and 4 bases from J, the junction contained 6 bases not matched to a gene. The V gene's germline CDR1 is MNHNS and CDR2 SASEGT. CDR3 size: 13 residues. The CDR3 spells CASQRAGGETQYF. The CDR3 bases are TGTGCCAGCCAGAGGGCGGGGGGAGAGACCCAGTACTTC.

This clone was seen a few times. The CDR3 coding sequence is TGTGCCAGCAGCTGGGGGGACAGGGACTACGAGCAGTACTTC. It yields the protein CASSWGDRDYEQYF. This sequence joins TRBV7-8 and TRBJ2-7, with 9 bases identical to TRBD1. The CDR3 has 14 residues. Unmatched junction bases numbered 4, after V lost 4 bases and J lost 3 bases. Germline assignment: CDR1 SGHVS and CDR2 FQNEAQ.

Here the CDR3 reads CASRNLYTGTGVYEQYF. The CDR3 region has the DNA TGTGCCAGCAGAAACTTATATACCGGGACAGGGGTCTACGAGCAGTACTTC. V is TRBV7-8 and J is TRBJ2-7, with 10 bases identical to TRBD1. Germline loops: CDR1 SGHVS, CDR2 FQNEAQ. J was trimmed by 3 bases and V by 6 bases; bases with no gene match: 14. This CDR3 has 17 amino acids.

J is TRBJ2-3 and V is TRBV7-3, with D perhaps TRBD1 (6 bases). V shed 3 bases and J shed 0 bases, with 13 bases lying between them. CDR3 size: 16 residues. CDR1 is SGHTA and CDR2 is FQGTGA in the germline V gene. This CDR3 is CASSFGTLSSTDTQYF. The CDR3 nucleotides read TGTGCCAGCAGCTTCGGGACACTCTCTAGCACAGATACGCAGTATTTT.

This rearrangement joins TRBV10-1 to TRBJ2-5, with D perhaps TRBD1 (5 bases). CDR1 and CDR2 from the germline V gene are WNHNN and SYGVQD (reference sequence). V was trimmed by 4 bases and J by 5 bases, leaving 5 bases between them. There are 11 residues in the CDR3. In DNA, the CDR3 is TGCGCCAGCAGTGCAGGGGAGACCCAGTACTTC. Its protein is CASSAGETQYF.